Following are 10 T cell receptor beta chains from one sample sequenced in a study of T-cell memory formation after mild COVID-19. TCRdb processed the 5' RACE reads anew with MiXCR; each CDR3 protein has one entry. Here the sample spans approximately 440,000 distinct CDR3 sequences, approximately 20% being singletons. The source material was PBMCs or a T cell subset sorted from them (not recorded which). The receptors were gathered from an adult woman who had mild COVID-19 (a few samples of this study predate the infection). Cell type and time point are not known.

The gene calls are TRBV29-1 and TRBJ2-1; weak D call: TRBD2 (6 bases). The germline V gene encodes CDR1 SQVTM and CDR2 ANQGSEA. V gave up 3 bases and J gave up 8 bases, with 20 bases separating them. The CDR3 is made up of 15 amino acids. The CDR3 DNA is TGCAGCGTTGAGGGATGGCGGGAAGTCATCGATGAGCAGTTCTTC. This gives the protein CSVEGWREVIDEQFF.

The gene calls are TRBV6-4 and TRBJ2-1, with 7 positions matching TRBD1. This CDR3 has 14 residues. Germline loops: CDR1 MRHNA, CDR2 SNTAGT. V lost 4 bases to trimming and J lost 5 bases; unmatched junction nucleotides: 5. CDR3 residues: CASSVGTDNNEQFF. CDR3 bases: TGTGCCAGCAGTGTGGGGACAGATAACAATGAGCAGTTCTTC.

This clonotype has at least ten counts. This sequence joins TRBV30 and TRBJ1-1; D is ambiguous. This CDR3 contains 13 residues. Trimming removed 0 bases at V and 1 base at J, with 6 bases between. Germline CDR1 and CDR2: GTSNPN and SVGIG (reference sequence). The CDR3 sequence is CAWSVRRNTEAFF. The CDR3 DNA reads TGTGCCTGGAGTGTACGGAGGAACACTGAAGCTTTCTTT.

This clonotype was found a few times. The V and J genes are TRBV15 and TRBJ2-1, with TRBD2 matching over 10 bases. With 4 bases clipped from V and 9 bases from J, the junction kept 6 bases outside the gene matches. This CDR3 contains 14 residues. Germline values: CDR1 LNHNV, CDR2 YYDKDF (reference sequence). CDR3 in amino acids: CATSTGLARGEQFF. CDR3 bases: TGTGCCACCAGCACGGGACTAGCGCGGGGTGAGCAGTTCTTC. The entire variable domain, with the rest obtained from reference TRBV15 and TRBJ2-1, is as follows: DAMVIQNPRYQVTQFGKPVTLSCSQTLNHNVMYWYQQKSSQAPKLLFHYYDKDFNNEADTPDNFQSRRPNTSFCFLDIRSPGLGDTAMYLCATSTGLARGEQFFGPGTRLTVL.

A few counts support this clonotype. The rearrangement joins TRBV24-1 to TRBJ2-7; the D call may be TRBD1 or TRBD2 (5 bases each). The CDR3 contains 12 residues. Germline lookup yields CDR1 KGHDR and CDR2 SFDVKD. V was shortened by 5 bases and J by 3 bases, with 7 bases between the two germline ends. CDR3 DNA: TGTGCCACCAGTGGTGGGGGCTACGAGCAGTACTTC. This sequence encodes CATSGGGYEQYF.

This clonotype appeared many times. V gene TRBV12-3 or TRBV12-4 combines with J gene TRBJ2-6; D gene ambiguous. Trimming pared 6 bases from V and 1 base from J, leaving 4 bases between. The length of the CDR3 is 13 residues. Written as DNA, the CDR3 is TGTGCCAGCAGCTTATCTGGGGCCAACGTCCTGACTTTC. Translating it yields CASSLSGANVLTF.

The V call is TRBV5-6, the J call TRBJ2-1, with D possibly called TRBD1 or TRBD2 (5 bases each). Germline CDR1 is SGHDT and CDR2 is YYEEEE. This CDR3 region has 14 residues. V gave up 4 bases and J gave up 0 bases, with 8 bases separating them. The CDR3 nucleotides read TGTGCCAGCAGCAGGGGAGACTCCTACAATGAGCAGTTCTTC. Translated: CASSRGDSYNEQFF.

The V and J genes are TRBV10-3 and TRBJ2-1; tentative D call: TRBD2 (5 bases). V shed 2 bases and J shed 1 base, with 9 bases lying between them. The CDR3 is made up of 15 amino acids. CDR1 and CDR2 (germline): ENHRY, SYGVKD. The DNA of the CDR3 is TGTGCCATCAGTGAGGAAAGCGGTTCCTACAATGAGCAGTTCTTC. This sequence encodes CAISEESGSYNEQFF.

This clonotype has more than one count but fewer than ten. CDR3 protein: CAWSDKYPQDEKLFF. Written as DNA, the CDR3 is TGTGCCTGGAGCGATAAATACCCCCAGGATGAAAAACTGTTTTTT. The rearrangement uses TRBV30 and TRBJ1-4; D gene uncertain. This CDR3 comprises 15 residues. The germline V gene has CDR1 GTSNPN and CDR2 SVGIG (reference sequence). The V end lost 3 bases, the J end lost 6 bases, and 17 bases lay between the germline ends.

V is TRBV5-1 and J is TRBJ2-5; the D call may be TRBD1 or TRBD2 (5 bases each). Trimming shortened V by 5 bases and J by 4 bases, and 9 bases separated the two germline ends. The CDR3 is made up of 12 amino acids. The germline V gene encodes CDR1 SGHRS and CDR2 YFSETQ. The CDR3 nucleotides are TGCGCCAGCAGGCCGAGGGGAGAGACCCAGTACTTC. Protein product: CASRPRGETQYF.